This TCR beta chain emerged from a study of human T cells and chemical hapten exposure. TCRdb reprocessed the RACE reads with MiXCR, giving one entry per CDR3 protein. The data hold some 50,000 distinct CDR3 sequences, with 9.3% observed a single time. This clonotype showed up many times. Specified time point: patch test 1, 2 weeks after DPC sensitization. The treatment: therapeutic diphenylcyclopropenone sensitization with weekly scalp DPC. The TCR comes from a woman aged 40 to 55 with alopecia areata. Some clones in this sample may be carry-over from other donors' samples. This sample comprised whole blood, obtained in connection with sensitization to the hapten diphenylcyclopropenone (DPC).

The CDR3 reads CASNDRFQQPQHF. DNA for the CDR3: TGTGCCAGCAATGACAGGTTTCAACAGCCCCAGCATTTT. This chain uses TRBV28 with TRBJ1-5; perhaps TRBD1 as D (6 bases). Germline V gives CDR1 MDHEN, CDR2 SYDVKM. The CDR3 runs to 13 residues. V gave up 7 bases and J gave up 7 bases, with 14 bases separating them.